This TCR beta chain was captured in a study of cytomegalovirus exposure and HLA in healthy donors. General observations from the study: The study listed under 200 cytomegalovirus-associated TCR beta chains. The finding came from a later analysis; first-cohort TCR clusters tended to co-occur in the approximately 120 validation repertoires.

To note about this clone: Its cognate antigen is unknown.

The assay was immunoSEQ multiplex PCR, and TCRdb's table has in-frame clones only and misses some. The data show about 160,000 clones, with roughly 90% seen just once and about a tenth held by the top ten. Germline V lookup: CDR1 GTSNPN, CDR2 SVGIG (reference sequence). V lost 2 bases, J lost 2 bases, and 10 bases lay in between. The CDR3 runs to 13 residues. These donors were members of the 120-subject validation cohort, a group separate from the approximately 700-subject first cohort. The V call is TRBV30, the J call TRBJ2-7; perhaps TRBD2 as D (7 bases). The clonotype originates from a woman between 18 and 29 years old in good health and CMV-seropositive. The source material was PBMCs. DNA for the CDR3: TGTGCCTGGAGTAGGGGGGGGCCCTACGAGCAGTACTTC. Amino acids: CAWSRGGPYEQYF.